Sequencing of this TCR beta chain was carried out in a study of PD-1 blockade in classical Hodgkin lymphoma. The trim removed 1 base at V and 2 bases at J, leaving 4 bases unmatched. The CDR3 is made up of 15 amino acids. Germline assignment: CDR1 KGHSH and CDR2 LQKENI. With no exception, relapse followed autologous stem cell transplantation in all patients, and brentuximab vedotin exposure varied. TCRdb's copy holds only in-frame clones and misses some; the assay was immunoSEQ multiplex PCR. The sample shows approximately 160,000 clones, about four fifths of them seen only once. The sample consisted of peripheral blood mononuclear cells (PBMCs), taken before the second cycle of nivolumab. The sequence was collected from a human donor with classical Hodgkin lymphoma. The chain carries TRBV18 and TRBJ2-5; 7 bases fit TRBD1. The CDR3 DNA reads as TGTGCCAGCTCACCACTAAAGGGGGCTCAAGAGACCCAGTACTTC. Its translation is CASSPLKGAQETQYF. Variable domain in full (rest from reference TRBV18 and TRBJ2-5): NAGVMQNPRHLVRRRGQEARLRCSPMKGHSHVYWYRQLPEEGLKFMVYLQKENIIDESGMPKERFSAEFPKEGPSILRIQQVVRGDSAAYFCASSPLKGAQETQYFGPGTRLLVL.